A selection of T cell receptor beta chains follows, all from one sample in a study of T cells in Graves' hyperthyroidism and ophthalmopathy. TCRdb re-derived calls from the multiplex PCR reads in MiXCR, one entry per CDR3 protein. The sample records hundreds of thousands of distinct CDR3 sequences, 15% to 20% being singletons. What was sequenced was blood. These receptors were collected from a man aged 35 to 55 with Graves' ophthalmopathy. Both conserved end residues are part of each CDR3. The order of the fields is clone size, D gene, J gene, V gene, CDR3 protein, CDR3 DNA. The D gene is left open where the match is weak. The size field is filled for only some rows; it gives once, few, many or a size class.

- | TRBD2 | TRBJ2-1 | TRBV18 | CASSPLLAGGYNEQFF | TGTGCCAGCTCACCCCTACTAGCGGGAGGTTACAATGAGCAGTTCTTC
- | - | TRBJ1-5 | TRBV7-2 | CASSLGIGGPRPQHF | TGTGCCAGCAGCTTAGGTATTGGGGGACCGCGGCCCCAGCATTTT
many | TRBD1 | TRBJ1-1 | TRBV2 | CASSINPGQGVPAFF | TGTGCCAGCAGTATTAACCCGGGACAGGGGGTACCGGCTTTCTTT
- | - | TRBJ2-1 | TRBV5-1 | CASSHGAGANNEQFF | TGCGCCAGCAGTCACGGGGCAGGAGCGAACAATGAGCAGTTCTTC
- | - | TRBJ2-5 | TRBV27 | CASSPRLGTETQYF | TGTGCCAGCAGCCCAAGACTGGGCACGGAGACCCAGTACTTC
few | - | TRBJ1-4 | TRBV5-1 | CASSLTGVTTNEKLFF | TGCGCCAGCAGCCTGACGGGAGTAACGACTAATGAAAAACTGTTTTTT
many | - | TRBJ2-3 | TRBV7-2 | CASSLDPAPTSTDTQYF | TGTGCCAGCAGCTTAGATCCTGCACCAACGAGCACAGATACGCAGTATTTT
few | TRBD1 | TRBJ1-4 | TRBV3-1 | CASSLTGGATNEKLFF | TGTGCCAGCAGCCTTACAGGGGGAGCAACTAATGAAAAACTGTTTTTT
- | - | TRBJ2-5 | TRBV10-3 | CAISEGRGQQETQYF | TGTGCCATCAGTGAGGGGCGGGGGCAACAAGAGACCCAGTACTTC
few | - | TRBJ1-2 | TRBV6-1 | CASRPQDLTWLTYTF | TGTGCCAGCAGACCCCAGGACCTTACCTGGCTGACGTACACCTTC
- | TRBD2 | TRBJ2-7 | TRBV20-1 | CSARGSGRGGEQYF | TGCAGTGCTAGAGGTAGCGGGAGAGGAGGAGAGCAGTACTTC
- | TRBD2 | TRBJ2-1 | TRBV9 | CASSVAGGPMDEQFF | TGTGCCAGCAGCGTAGCGGGGGGGCCTATGGATGAGCAGTTCTTC
- | - | TRBJ1-6 | TRBV7-9 | CAIDSGDRNSPLHF | TGTGCCATCGACTCAGGGGACCGTAATTCACCCCTCCACTTT
few | - | TRBJ1-1 | TRBV10-3 | CAISVEGVGTEAFF | TGTGCCATCAGTGTCGAGGGCGTGGGCACTGAAGCTTTCTTT
many | TRBD1 | TRBJ1-2 | TRBV30 | CAWKGQGGARYGYTF | TGTGCCTGGAAGGGACAGGGGGGCGCCCGCTATGGCTACACCTTC
- | TRBD1 | TRBJ1-2 | TRBV6-1 | CASSPNTGQVVGYGYTF | TGTGCCAGCAGTCCCAATACGGGACAGGTCGTAGGCTATGGCTACACCTTC
many | TRBD2 | TRBJ2-7 | TRBV27 | CASRGFQGAGANEQYF | TGTGCCAGCAGAGGGTTTCAGGGTGCGGGAGCAAACGAGCAGTACTTC
- | - | TRBJ1-5 | TRBV6-2/TRBV6-3 | CASSYLASLNQPQHF | TGTGCCAGCAGTTACTTAGCCAGCCTCAATCAGCCCCAGCATTTT
many | - | TRBJ1-2 | TRBV28 | CASSKQDYGYTF | TGTGCCAGCAGCAAACAAGACTATGGCTACACCTTC
- | - | TRBJ2-7 | TRBV3-1 | CASSQMGKKREQYF | TGTGCCAGCAGCCAAATGGGCAAAAAGCGCGAGCAGTACTTC
- | TRBD1 | TRBJ2-5 | TRBV7-3 | CASSSGQGLLNF | TGTGCCAGCAGCTCCGGACAGGGGCTGCTTAACTTC
few | TRBD1 | TRBJ1-1 | TRBV5-5 | CASRRTGTGVTNTEAFF | TGTGCCAGCAGACGGACCGGGACAGGGGTAACGAACACTGAAGCTTTCTTT
many | - | TRBJ2-5 | TRBV28 | CASSFARETQYF | TGTGCCAGCAGTTTTGCCCGGGAGACCCAGTACTTC
few | - | TRBJ2-2 | TRBV20-1 | CSASKTGELFF | TGCAGTGCTAGCAAAACCGGGGAGCTGTTTTTT
few | TRBD2 | TRBJ2-2 | TRBV6-1 | CASSEIWGGYGGELFF | TGTGCCAGCAGTGAAATCTGGGGGGGGTACGGCGGGGAGCTGTTTTTT
- | TRBD2 | TRBJ2-2 | TRBV20-1 | CSASSGGNTGELFF | TGCAGTGCTAGTAGCGGGGGTAACACCGGGGAGCTGTTTTTT
- | TRBD1 | TRBJ2-7 | TRBV10-3 | CAISEPTPDRALLGEQYF | TGTGCCATCAGTGAGCCGACCCCGGACAGGGCCCTCTTGGGAGAGCAGTACTTC
- | - | TRBJ1-1 | TRBV4-2 | CASSQAGGGGRTEAFF | TGTGCCAGCAGCCAAGCTGGAGGGGGAGGTAGGACTGAAGCTTTCTTT
many | - | TRBJ2-7 | TRBV7-8 | CASSPGSSGEQYF | TGTGCCAGCAGCCCAGGGAGTTCGGGCGAGCAGTACTTC
- | TRBD1 | TRBJ1-1 | TRBV5-1 | CASSTTGVTEAFF | TGCGCCAGCAGCACAACAGGGGTCACTGAAGCTTTCTTT
many | - | TRBJ1-1 | TRBV20-1 | CSARRGATEAFF | TGCAGTGCTAGGCGAGGGGCTACTGAAGCTTTCTTT
- | - | TRBJ2-1 | TRBV18 | CASSPPSSSERFF | TGTGCCAGCTCACCGCCCTCTAGTAGTGAGCGGTTCTTC
many | - | TRBJ2-1 | TRBV29-1 | CSVEGPGGDEQFF | TGCAGCGTTGAAGGGCCAGGCGGAGATGAGCAGTTCTTC
many | - | TRBJ1-1 | TRBV4-2 | CASSQDRGRNTEAFF | TGTGCCAGCAGCCAAGACAGGGGCAGGAACACTGAAGCTTTCTTT
- | - | TRBJ1-4 | TRBV5-1 | CASSEVGFGNEKLFF | TGCGCCAGCAGCGAGGTAGGGTTCGGCAATGAAAAACTGTTTTTT
many | - | TRBJ2-1 | TRBV30 | CAWSTTQQFF | TGTGCCTGGAGTACTACCCAGCAGTTCTTC
- | TRBD1 | TRBJ1-4 | TRBV12-3/TRBV12-4 | CASSNTGQGQVKLFF | TGTGCCAGCAGCAACACGGGACAGGGTCAAGTAAAACTGTTTTTT
few | TRBD1 | TRBJ1-4 | TRBV7-9 | CASSPGPDRGNEKLFF | TGTGCCAGCAGCCCAGGTCCTGACAGGGGTAATGAAAAACTGTTTTTT
many | TRBD2 | TRBJ2-3 | TRBV18 | CASSFQGLAGAGDTQYF | TGTGCCAGCTCATTCCAGGGACTAGCGGGAGCTGGAGATACGCAGTATTTT
few | - | TRBJ1-5 | TRBV3-1 | CASSQEFRDQPQHF | TGTGCCAGCAGCCAAGAGTTTAGGGACCAGCCCCAGCATTTT
- | - | TRBJ2-3 | TRBV24-1 | CATSEGNRDTRTDTQYF | TGTGCCACCAGTGAAGGTAACCGGGACACACGCACAGATACGCAGTATTTT
many | TRBD1 | TRBJ1-6 | TRBV3-1 | CASSPLDRGNSPLHF | TGTGCCAGCAGCCCCTTAGACAGGGGAAATTCACCCCTCCACTTT
few | - | TRBJ2-5 | TRBV6-2/TRBV6-3 | CASSPVVETQYF | TGTGCCAGCAGCCCCGTAGTCGAGACCCAGTACTTC
many | - | TRBJ2-7 | TRBV12-3/TRBV12-4 | CASSFPPRGEQYF | TGTGCCAGCAGTTTTCCCCCGCGGGGCGAGCAGTACTTC
many | TRBD1 | TRBJ1-5 | TRBV2 | CASSDKDRFFINQPQHF | TGTGCCAGCAGTGATAAGGACAGGTTTTTCATTAATCAGCCCCAGCATTTT
few | TRBD2 | TRBJ2-3 | TRBV27 | CASRQTSGRTDTQYF | TGTGCCAGCAGACAGACTAGCGGGAGAACAGATACGCAGTATTTT
- | - | TRBJ2-2 | TRBV7-3 | CASSPAGTLGPGELFF | TGTGCCAGCAGCCCAGCAGGGACTCTGGGTCCCGGGGAGCTGTTTTTT
few | - | TRBJ2-5 | TRBV5-6 | CASSWVRMRETQYF | TGTGCCAGCAGCTGGGTTAGGATGCGGGAGACCCAGTACTTC
- | - | TRBJ2-1 | TRBV5-1 | CASSLVPGNEQFF | TGCGCCAGCAGCTTGGTTCCGGGGAATGAGCAGTTCTTC
many | - | TRBJ2-7 | TRBV20-1 | CSAPGPGLFEQYF | TGCAGTGCCCCGGGCCCTGGATTGTTCGAGCAGTACTTC
few | TRBD2 | TRBJ2-3 | TRBV18 | CASSPLVLAGDTDTQYF | TGTGCCAGCTCACCACTCGTACTAGCGGGAGATACAGATACGCAGTATTTT
- | - | TRBJ1-2 | TRBV30 | CAWSRGGPFGYTF | TGTGCCTGGAGTAGGGGGGGCCCTTTCGGCTACACCTTC
- | - | TRBJ1-1 | TRBV12-3/TRBV12-4 | CASSFVNSMNTEAFF | TGTGCCAGCAGTTTTGTCAACAGCATGAACACTGAAGCTTTCTTT
few | TRBD2 | TRBJ2-1 | TRBV7-9 | CASSLSLSGRANEQFF | TGTGCCAGCAGCTTGTCTCTTAGCGGGAGGGCAAATGAGCAGTTCTTC
many | - | TRBJ2-7 | TRBV6-1 | CASSSPPSYEQYF | TGTGCCAGCAGTAGCCCTCCCTCCTACGAGCAGTACTTC
- | - | TRBJ2-5 | TRBV7-3 | CASSLQGIVGETQYF | TGTGCCAGCAGCTTACAGGGGATAGTAGGGGAGACCCAGTACTTC
- | - | TRBJ2-3 | TRBV29-1 | CSAFEDTQYF | TGCAGCGCCTTTGAGGATACGCAGTATTTT
- | TRBD2 | TRBJ2-1 | TRBV28 | CASSTIGGTRYNEQFF | TGTGCCAGCAGTACAATAGGAGGGACTAGGTACAATGAGCAGTTCTTC
few | - | TRBJ2-1 | TRBV24-1 | CATSEGGGRNEQFF | TGTGCCACCAGTGAGGGTGGAGGGCGGAATGAGCAGTTCTTC